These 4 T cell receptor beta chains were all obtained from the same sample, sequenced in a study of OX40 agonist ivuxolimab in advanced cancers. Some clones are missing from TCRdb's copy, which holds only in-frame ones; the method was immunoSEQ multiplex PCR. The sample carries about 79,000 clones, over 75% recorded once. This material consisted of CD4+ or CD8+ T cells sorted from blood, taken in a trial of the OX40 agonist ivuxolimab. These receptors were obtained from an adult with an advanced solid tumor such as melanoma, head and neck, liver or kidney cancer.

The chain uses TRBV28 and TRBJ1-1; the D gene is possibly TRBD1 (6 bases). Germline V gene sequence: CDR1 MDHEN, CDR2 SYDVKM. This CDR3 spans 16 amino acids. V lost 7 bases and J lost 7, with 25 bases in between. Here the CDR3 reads CASISGDFRGGIEAFF. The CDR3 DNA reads TGTGCCAGCATATCAGGGGATTTTCGAGGGGGAATTGAAGCTTTCTTT.

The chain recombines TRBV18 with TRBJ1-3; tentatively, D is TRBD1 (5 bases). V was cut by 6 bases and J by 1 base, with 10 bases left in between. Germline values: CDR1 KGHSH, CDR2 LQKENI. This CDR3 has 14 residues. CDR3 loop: CASSLGRSGNTIYF. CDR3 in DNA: TGTGCCAGCTCCCTGGGACGATCTGGAAACACCATATATTTT.

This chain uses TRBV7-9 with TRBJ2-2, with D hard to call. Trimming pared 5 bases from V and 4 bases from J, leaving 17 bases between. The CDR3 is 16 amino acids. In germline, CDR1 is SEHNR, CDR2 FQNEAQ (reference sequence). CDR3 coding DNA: TGTGCCAGCAGCCCCCCGACACTATGGACCACCGGGGAGCTGTTTTTT. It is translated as CASSPPTLWTTGELFF. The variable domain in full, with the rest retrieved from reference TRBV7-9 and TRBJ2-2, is DTGVSQNPRHKITKRGQNVTFRCDPISEHNRLYWYRQTLGQGPEFLTYFQNEAQLEKSRLLSDRFSAERPKGSFSTLEIQRTEQGDSAMYLCASSPPTLWTTGELFFGEGSRLTVL.

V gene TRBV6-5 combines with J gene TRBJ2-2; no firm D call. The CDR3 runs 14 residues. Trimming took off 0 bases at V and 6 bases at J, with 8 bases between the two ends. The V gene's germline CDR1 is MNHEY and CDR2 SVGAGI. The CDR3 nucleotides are TGTGCCAGCAGTTACTCTACGCATGCCGGGGAGCTGTTTTTT. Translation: CASSYSTHAGELFF.